This T cell receptor (beta chain) was documented in a study of PD-1 blockade in classical Hodgkin lymphoma. Profiling relied on immunoSEQ multiplex PCR, and the TCRdb table lists in-frame clones only, not all of them. The sample contains 40,000 to 45,000 clones, 60% to 85% of which appear only once. Patients all relapsed after autologous stem cell transplantation, and there was variation in brentuximab vedotin exposure. Findings and caveats of the study: Newly diagnosed patients were said to have less baseline TCR diversity than healthy donors did.

Concerning this clone: Its antigen is still unknown.

The CDR3 extends over 15 amino acids. The V end was cut by 0 bases, the J end by 9 bases, with 16 bases between. The V gene's germline CDR1 is SGDLS and CDR2 YYNGEE. The receptor was isolated from a human donor with classical Hodgkin lymphoma. The chain joins TRBV9 to TRBJ1-3; tentatively, D is TRBD1 (5 bases). This specimen consisted of peripheral blood mononuclear cells (PBMCs), obtained at baseline. The CDR3 loop is CASSVGGGDRGTIYF. CDR3 bases: TGTGCCAGCAGCGTAGGCGGAGGAGATAGGGGCACCATATATTTT.